This TCR beta chain was identified during a study of OX40 agonist ivuxolimab in advanced cancers. Describing the broader study: Ivuxolimab was an agonistic, fully human IgG2 monoclonal antibody directed against OX40 (CD134), a costimulatory receptor. In the dose-escalation cohort, more than 75% of patients were male, and the mean age was approximately 64 years, with a range of about 23 to 85. Intravenous ivuxolimab was administered to patients every 2 weeks at six dose levels: 0.01, 0.1, 0.3, 1.5, 3 and 10 mg/kg. The purpose of peripheral TCRbeta sequencing was to test whether ivuxolimab changed TCR sequence diversity and led to clonal T-cell expansion. Partial responses were achieved by three dose-escalation patients, of whom one had hepatocellular carcinoma and two had cutaneous melanoma. The paper describes the monotherapy dose-escalation part (N = 52 patients) of the phase I trial of ivuxolimab. Of the 50 to 55 patients in dose escalation, about 20 had hepatocellular carcinoma, about 15 had melanoma, 9 had renal cell carcinoma and 9 had head and neck cancer. Prior anti-PD-1, anti-PD-L1 or anti-CTLA-4 therapy was permitted, and checkpoint inhibitors had been received by more than 35% of dose-escalation patients. Broader findings and caveats from the paper: Low levels of normalized T-cell clonal expansion were also shown by some nonresponding patients. The antigen specificity of the clonally expanded peripheral T cells was not determined. At doses of 0.1 to 3.0 mg/kg, clonal expansion of both CD4+ and CD8+ blood T cells was observed from baseline to week 6. On average, CD8+ T cells showed more expanded clones than CD4+ T cells after ivuxolimab. In the 0.1-3.0 mg/kg groups, partial responders had among the lowest normalized peripheral clonal expansion, particularly in CD8+ T cells.

The CDR3 sequence holds 15 residues, the cysteine and phenylalanine included. CDR3 DNA is the only sequence kept; it has 45 bases, read in frame from the first base. CDR1 is given as SQVTM and CDR2 as ANQGSEA, both from the germline V gene. V is cut by 1 base and J by 3 bases, and the space between the germline ends is 13 bases. About this clone itself: The antigen this receptor binds is unknown. No base quality information exists; no much larger clone differs at one position.

Genomic DNA was isolated from the sorted cells so that the TCRbeta CDR3 region could be sequenced. TCRbeta CDR3 regions were sequenced using the immunoSEQ Assay. TCRdb mirrors the immuneACCESS table, restricted to in-frame sequences. Some clones are absent from its copies; in checked studies, under half trace to an unresolved V gene, and the reason for the others is unknown. This sample comprises 50,000 or so clones, approximately 90% of them detected only once. The ten largest clonotypes hold about a third of the sample. Patients with autoimmune disease history or receiving systemic immunosuppression were excluded from the trial. Peripheral blood for TCR sequencing was drawn from every dose cohort at baseline, at cycle 4 day 1 and at cycle 7 day 1. The samples were taken from a phase I, first-in-human, multicenter, open-label dose-escalation trial of ivuxolimab. Adults with locally advanced or metastatic head and neck squamous cell, hepatocellular, melanoma or renal cell carcinoma were enrolled in the trial. Before TCR sequencing, CD4+ T cells and CD8+ T cells from peripheral blood were sorted into separate populations.

The sequences come from CD4+ or CD8+ T cells sorted from blood, collected in a trial of the OX40 agonist ivuxolimab. In this chain, TRBV29-1 is recombined with TRBJ2-1; matching of 6 bases hints at TRBD1 as the D gene. The TCR was taken from an adult with an advanced solid tumor such as melanoma, head and neck, liver or kidney cancer. The nucleotide sequence reads TGCAGCGTTGAAGTGCGGTCAGGGGTCTACAATGAGCAGTTCTTC. Its protein reads: CSVEVRSGVYNEQFF.